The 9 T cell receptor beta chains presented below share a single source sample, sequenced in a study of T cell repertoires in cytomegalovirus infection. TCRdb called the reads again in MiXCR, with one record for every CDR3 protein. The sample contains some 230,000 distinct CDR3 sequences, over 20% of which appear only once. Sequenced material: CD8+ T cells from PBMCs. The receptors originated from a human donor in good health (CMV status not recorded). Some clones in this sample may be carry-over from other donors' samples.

CDR3 region: CATSRKTGVNEKLFF. DNA for the CDR3: TGTGCCACCAGCAGAAAGACAGGGGTTAATGAAAAACTGTTTTTT. The rearrangement joins TRBV15 to TRBJ1-4, with TRBD1 matching 8 bases. V shed 2 bases and J 4 bases; nucleotides not matched to a gene: 3. The CDR3 totals 15 residues. Germline lookup yields CDR1 LNHNV and CDR2 YYDKDF (reference sequence). Complete variable domain (other parts from reference TRBV15 and TRBJ1-4): DAMVIQNPRYQVTQFGKPVTLSCSQTLNHNVMYWYQQKSSQAPKLLFHYYDKDFNNEADTPDNFQSRRPNTSFCFLDIRSPGLGDTAMYLCATSRKTGVNEKLFFGSGTQLSVL.

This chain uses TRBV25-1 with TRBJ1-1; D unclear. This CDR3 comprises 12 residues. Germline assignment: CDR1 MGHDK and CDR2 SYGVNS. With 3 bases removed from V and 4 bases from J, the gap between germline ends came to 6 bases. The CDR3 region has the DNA TGTGCCAGCAGTGACCTGAGCACTGAAGCTTTCTTT. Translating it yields CASSDLSTEAFF.

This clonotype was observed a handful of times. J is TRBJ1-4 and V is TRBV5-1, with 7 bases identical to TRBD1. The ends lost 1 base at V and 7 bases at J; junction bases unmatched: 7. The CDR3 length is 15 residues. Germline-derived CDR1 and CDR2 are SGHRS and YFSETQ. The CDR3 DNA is TGCGCCAGCAGCTTGACAGGGGAGAAGAGTGAAAAACTGTTTTTT. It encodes CASSLTGEKSEKLFF.

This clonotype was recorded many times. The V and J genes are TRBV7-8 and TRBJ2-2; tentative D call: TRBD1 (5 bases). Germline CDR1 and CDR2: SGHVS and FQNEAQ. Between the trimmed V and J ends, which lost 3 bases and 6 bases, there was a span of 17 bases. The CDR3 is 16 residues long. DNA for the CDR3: TGTGCCAGCAGCTTCGCGGCAGGGAATTTCGCCGGGGAGCTGTTTTTT. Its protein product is CASSFAAGNFAGELFF.

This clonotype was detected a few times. As DNA, the CDR3 is TGCAGCGTTGAACCCGGGGGCACTACTGAAGCTTTCTTT. This translates into CSVEPGGTTEAFF. The V call is TRBV29-1, the J call TRBJ1-1; TRBD1 might be the D (6 bases). The germline gives CDR1 SQVTM, CDR2 ANQGSEA. The CDR3 consists of 13 residues. Trimming pared 2 bases from V and 5 bases from J, leaving 12 bases between.

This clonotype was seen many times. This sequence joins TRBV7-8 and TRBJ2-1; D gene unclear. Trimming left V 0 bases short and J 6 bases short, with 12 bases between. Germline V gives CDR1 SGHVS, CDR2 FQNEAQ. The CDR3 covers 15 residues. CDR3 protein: CASSLAPGRPNEQFF. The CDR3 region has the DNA TGTGCCAGCAGCTTAGCCCCGGGCCGCCCCAATGAGCAGTTCTTC.

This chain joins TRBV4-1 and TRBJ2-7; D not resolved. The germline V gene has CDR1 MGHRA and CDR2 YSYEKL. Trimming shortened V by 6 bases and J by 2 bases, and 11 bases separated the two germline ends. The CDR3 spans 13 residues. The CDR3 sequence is CASSTQKAYEQYF. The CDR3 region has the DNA TGCGCCAGCAGTACCCAGAAAGCCTACGAGCAGTACTTC.

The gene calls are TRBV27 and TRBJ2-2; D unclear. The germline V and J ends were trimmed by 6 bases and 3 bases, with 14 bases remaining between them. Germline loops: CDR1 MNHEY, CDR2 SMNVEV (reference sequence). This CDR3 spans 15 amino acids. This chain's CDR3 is CASRTLLGDTGELFF. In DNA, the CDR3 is TGTGCCAGCAGAACATTACTTGGGGACACCGGGGAGCTGTTTTTT.

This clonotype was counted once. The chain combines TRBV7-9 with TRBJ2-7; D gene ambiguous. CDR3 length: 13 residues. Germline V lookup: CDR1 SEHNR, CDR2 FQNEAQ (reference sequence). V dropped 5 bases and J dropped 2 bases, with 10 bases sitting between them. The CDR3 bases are TGTGCCAGCAGCCCTTATGGGACCTACGAGCAGTACTTC. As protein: CASSPYGTYEQYF.